The source of this T cell receptor beta chain is a study of blood T cell repertoires in COVID-19. Study-wide background: Acute and convalescent COVID-19 samples came from the United States, Italy and Spain. PBMCs, B-cell-depleted T cells, or T cells were the source of the cDNA or gDNA that made up the material.

Germline V gene data show CDR1 as SEHNR and CDR2 as FQNEAQ (reference sequence). V was clipped by 4 bases and J by 2 bases; unmatched bases: 7. The CDR3 runs 15 residues. As handled by the study authors: The assay estimated nucleated cells by amplifying reference gene primers. The assay was immunoSEQ multiplex PCR, and TCRdb's table has in-frame clones only and misses some. Clonal size and the V and J genes are those of that table, whereas D and trimming came from the DNA. Found here are about 120,000 clones, approximately 80% of them singletons; the top ten hold approximately 3.9%. The clonotype comes from a woman aged 45-59 years with acute or convalescent COVID-19. The chain couples TRBV7-9 to TRBJ2-5, with TRBD1 matching over 7 bases. The sample comprised peripheral blood. This CDR3 is CASSYQGGQQETQYF. Written as DNA, the CDR3 is TGTGCCAGCAGCTACCAAGGGGGACAGCAAGAGACCCAGTACTTC.